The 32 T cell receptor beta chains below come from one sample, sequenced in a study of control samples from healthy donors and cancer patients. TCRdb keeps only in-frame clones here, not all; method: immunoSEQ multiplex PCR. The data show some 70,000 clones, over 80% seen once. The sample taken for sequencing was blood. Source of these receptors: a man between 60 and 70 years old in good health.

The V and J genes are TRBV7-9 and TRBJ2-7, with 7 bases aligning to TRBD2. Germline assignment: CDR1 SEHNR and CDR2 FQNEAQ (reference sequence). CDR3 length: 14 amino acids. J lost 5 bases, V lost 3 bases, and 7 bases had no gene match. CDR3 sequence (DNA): TGTGCCAGCAGCTTCGGGGGAGGGCCGGACGAGCAGTACTTC. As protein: CASSFGGGPDEQYF.

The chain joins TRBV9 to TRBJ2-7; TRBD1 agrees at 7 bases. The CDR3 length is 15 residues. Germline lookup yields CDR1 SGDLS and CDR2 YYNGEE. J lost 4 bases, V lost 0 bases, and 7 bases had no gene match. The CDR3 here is CASSVVGTEGYEQYF. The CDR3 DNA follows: TGTGCCAGCAGCGTAGTAGGGACAGAGGGGTACGAGCAGTACTTC.

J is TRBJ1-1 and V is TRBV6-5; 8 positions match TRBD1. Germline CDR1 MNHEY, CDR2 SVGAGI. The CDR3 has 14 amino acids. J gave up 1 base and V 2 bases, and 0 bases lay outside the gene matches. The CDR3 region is CASSYGQGNTEAFF. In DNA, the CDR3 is TGTGCCAGCAGTTACGGACAGGGGAACACTGAAGCTTTCTTT.

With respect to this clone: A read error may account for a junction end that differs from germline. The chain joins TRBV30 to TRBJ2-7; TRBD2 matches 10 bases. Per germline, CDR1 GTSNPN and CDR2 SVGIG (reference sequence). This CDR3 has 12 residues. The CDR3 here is CAGSGRAYEQYF. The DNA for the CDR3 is TGTGCCGGGAGCGGGAGGGCCTACGAGCAGTACTTC.

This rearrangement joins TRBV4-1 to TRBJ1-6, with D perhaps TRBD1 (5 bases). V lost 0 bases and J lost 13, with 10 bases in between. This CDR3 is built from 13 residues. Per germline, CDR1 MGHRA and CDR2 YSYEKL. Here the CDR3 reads CASSQEPGTPLHF. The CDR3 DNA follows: TGCGCCAGCAGCCAAGAACCCGGGACGCCCCTCCACTTT.

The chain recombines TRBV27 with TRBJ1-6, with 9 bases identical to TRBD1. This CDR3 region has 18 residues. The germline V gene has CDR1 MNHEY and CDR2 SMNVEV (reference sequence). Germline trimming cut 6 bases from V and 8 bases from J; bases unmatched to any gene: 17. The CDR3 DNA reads TGTGCCAGCAGAAAGGCCGGGACAGGGTCCATAGTGTATTCACCCCTCCACTTT. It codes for CASRKAGTGSIVYSPLHF.

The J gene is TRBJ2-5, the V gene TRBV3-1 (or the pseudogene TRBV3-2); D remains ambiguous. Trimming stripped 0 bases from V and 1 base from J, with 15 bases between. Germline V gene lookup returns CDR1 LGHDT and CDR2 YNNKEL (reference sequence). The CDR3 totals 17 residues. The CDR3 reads CASSQDQNSQGQETQYF. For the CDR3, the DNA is TGTGCCAGCAGCCAAGATCAAAACAGTCAAGGCCAAGAGACCCAGTACTTC.

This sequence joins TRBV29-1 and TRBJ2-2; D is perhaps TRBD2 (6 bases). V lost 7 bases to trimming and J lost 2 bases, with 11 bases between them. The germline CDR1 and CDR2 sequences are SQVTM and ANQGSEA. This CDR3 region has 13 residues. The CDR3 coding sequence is TGCAGCGCCGGGACTGTAAACACCGGGGAGCTGTTTTTT. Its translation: CSAGTVNTGELFF.

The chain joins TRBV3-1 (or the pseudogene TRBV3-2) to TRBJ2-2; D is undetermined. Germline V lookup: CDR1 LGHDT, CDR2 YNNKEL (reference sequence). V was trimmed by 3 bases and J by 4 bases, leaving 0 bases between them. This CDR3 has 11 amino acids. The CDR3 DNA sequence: TGTGCCAGCAGCCACACCGGGGAGCTGTTTTTT. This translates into CASSHTGELFF.

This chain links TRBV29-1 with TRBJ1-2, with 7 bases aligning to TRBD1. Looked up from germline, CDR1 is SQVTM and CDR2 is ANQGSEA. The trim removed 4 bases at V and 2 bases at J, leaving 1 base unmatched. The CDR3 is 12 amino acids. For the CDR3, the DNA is TGCAGCGTTGGGGACAGCAACTATGGCTACACCTTC. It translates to CSVGDSNYGYTF.

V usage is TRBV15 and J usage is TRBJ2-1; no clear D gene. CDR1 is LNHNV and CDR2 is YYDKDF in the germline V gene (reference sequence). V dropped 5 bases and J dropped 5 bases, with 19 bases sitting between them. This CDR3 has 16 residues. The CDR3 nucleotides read TGTGCCACCAGCCGGAATCGCCGACTTGGGAACAATGAGCAGTTCTTC. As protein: CATSRNRRLGNNEQFF. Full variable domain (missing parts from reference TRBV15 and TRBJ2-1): DAMVIQNPRYQVTQFGKPVTLSCSQTLNHNVMYWYQQKSSQAPKLLFHYYDKDFNNEADTPDNFQSRRPNTSFCFLDIRSPGLGDTAMYLCATSRNRRLGNNEQFFGPGTRLTVL.

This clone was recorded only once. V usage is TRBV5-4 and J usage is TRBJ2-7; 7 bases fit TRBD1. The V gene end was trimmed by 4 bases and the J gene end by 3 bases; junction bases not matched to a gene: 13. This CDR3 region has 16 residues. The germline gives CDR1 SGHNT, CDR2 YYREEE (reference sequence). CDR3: CASSEDLQGLLYEQYF. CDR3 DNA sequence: TGTGCCAGCAGCGAAGACCTACAGGGGTTACTCTACGAGCAGTACTTC.

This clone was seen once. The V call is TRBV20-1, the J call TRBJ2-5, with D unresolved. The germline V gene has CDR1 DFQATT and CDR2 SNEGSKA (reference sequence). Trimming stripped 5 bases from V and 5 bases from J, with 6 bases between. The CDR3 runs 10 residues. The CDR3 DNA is TGCAGTGCTGCTCGCGAGACCCAGTACTTC. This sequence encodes CSAARETQYF.

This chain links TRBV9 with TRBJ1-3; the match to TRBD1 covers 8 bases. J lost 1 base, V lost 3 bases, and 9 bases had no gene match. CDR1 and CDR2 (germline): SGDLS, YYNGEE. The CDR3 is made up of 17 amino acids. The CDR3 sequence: CASSGTGGILSGNTIYF. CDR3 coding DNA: TGTGCCAGCAGCGGAACAGGGGGGATCCTTTCTGGAAACACCATATATTTT.

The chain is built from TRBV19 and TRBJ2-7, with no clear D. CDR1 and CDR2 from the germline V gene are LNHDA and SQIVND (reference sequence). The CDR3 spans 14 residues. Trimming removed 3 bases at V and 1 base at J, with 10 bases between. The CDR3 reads CASSIRQESYEQYF. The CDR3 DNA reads TGTGCCAGTAGTATCCGGCAGGAATCCTACGAGCAGTACTTC.

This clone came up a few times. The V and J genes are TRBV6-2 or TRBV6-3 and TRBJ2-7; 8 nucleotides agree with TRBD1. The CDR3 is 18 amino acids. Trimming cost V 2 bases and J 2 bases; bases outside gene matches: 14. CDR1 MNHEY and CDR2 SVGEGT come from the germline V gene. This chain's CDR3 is CASSYPPVVRTGTYEQYF. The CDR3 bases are TGTGCCAGCAGTTACCCCCCGGTTGTACGGACAGGGACCTACGAGCAGTACTTC.

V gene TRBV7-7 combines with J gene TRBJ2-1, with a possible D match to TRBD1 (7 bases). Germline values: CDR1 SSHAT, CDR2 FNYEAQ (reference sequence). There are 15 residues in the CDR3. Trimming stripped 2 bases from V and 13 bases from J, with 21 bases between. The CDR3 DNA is TGTGCCAGCAGCTTATCCTCAGGGGGGCAAGGAATCCAGTTCTTC. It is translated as CASSLSSGGQGIQFF.

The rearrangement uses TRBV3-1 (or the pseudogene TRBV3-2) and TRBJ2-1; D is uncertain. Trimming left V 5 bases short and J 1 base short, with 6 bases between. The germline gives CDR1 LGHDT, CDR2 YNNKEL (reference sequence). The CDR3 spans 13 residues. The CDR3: CASSGRSYNEQFF. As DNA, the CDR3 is TGTGCCAGCAGCGGTCGGTCCTACAATGAGCAGTTCTTC.

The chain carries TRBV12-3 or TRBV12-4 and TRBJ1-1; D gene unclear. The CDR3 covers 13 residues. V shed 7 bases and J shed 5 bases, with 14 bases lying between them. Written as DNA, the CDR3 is TGTGCCAGCATTAGAGGGCCCGAGACTGAAGCTTTCTTT. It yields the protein CASIRGPETEAFF.

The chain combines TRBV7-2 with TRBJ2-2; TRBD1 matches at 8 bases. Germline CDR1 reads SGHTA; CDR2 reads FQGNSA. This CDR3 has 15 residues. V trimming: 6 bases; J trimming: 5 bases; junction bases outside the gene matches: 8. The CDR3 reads CASRRDRGGTGELFF. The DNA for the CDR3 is TGTGCCAGCAGAAGAGACAGGGGAGGAACCGGGGAGCTGTTTTTT.

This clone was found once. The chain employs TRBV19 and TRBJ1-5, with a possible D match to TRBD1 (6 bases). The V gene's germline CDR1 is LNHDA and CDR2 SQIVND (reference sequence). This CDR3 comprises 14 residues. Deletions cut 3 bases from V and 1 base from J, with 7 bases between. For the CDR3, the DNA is TGTGCCAGTAGTATCGGACAGAGCAATCAGCCCCAGCATTTT. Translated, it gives CASSIGQSNQPQHF.

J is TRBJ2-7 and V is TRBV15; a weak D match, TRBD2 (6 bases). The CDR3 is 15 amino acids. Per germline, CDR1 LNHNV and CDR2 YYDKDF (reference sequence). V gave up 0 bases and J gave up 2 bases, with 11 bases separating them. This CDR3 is CATSRDDSGTYEQYF. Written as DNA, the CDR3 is TGTGCCACCAGCAGAGACGATAGCGGCACCTACGAGCAGTACTTC.

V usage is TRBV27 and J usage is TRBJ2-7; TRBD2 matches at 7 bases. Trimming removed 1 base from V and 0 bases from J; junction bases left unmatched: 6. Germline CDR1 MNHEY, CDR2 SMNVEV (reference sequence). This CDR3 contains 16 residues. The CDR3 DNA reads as TGTGCCAGCAGTTTATTCCCGGGAGGCCTCTCCTACGAGCAGTACTTC. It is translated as CASSLFPGGLSYEQYF.

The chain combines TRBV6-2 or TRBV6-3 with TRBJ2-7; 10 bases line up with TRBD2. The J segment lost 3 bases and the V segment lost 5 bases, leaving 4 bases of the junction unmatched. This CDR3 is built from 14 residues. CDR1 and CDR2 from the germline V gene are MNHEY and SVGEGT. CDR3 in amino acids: CASSDSGRGYEQYF. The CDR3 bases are TGTGCCAGCAGTGACAGCGGGAGGGGCTACGAGCAGTACTTC.

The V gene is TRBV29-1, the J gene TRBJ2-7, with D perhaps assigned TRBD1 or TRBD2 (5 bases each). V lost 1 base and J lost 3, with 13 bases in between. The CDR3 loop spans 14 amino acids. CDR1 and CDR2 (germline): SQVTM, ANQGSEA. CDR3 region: CSVEATGRGYEQYF. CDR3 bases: TGCAGCGTTGAAGCGACGGGAAGGGGCTACGAGCAGTACTTC.

The CDR3 nucleotides are TGTGCCAGTAGCGGGGCCGGGGAACTGTTTTTT. Its protein is CASSGAGELFF. The V and J genes are TRBV19 and TRBJ1-4, with D perhaps matching TRBD1 (5 bases). V lost 6 bases and J lost 12, with 11 bases in between. This CDR3 contains 11 residues. Per the germline V gene, CDR1 is LNHDA and CDR2 is SQIVND (reference sequence).

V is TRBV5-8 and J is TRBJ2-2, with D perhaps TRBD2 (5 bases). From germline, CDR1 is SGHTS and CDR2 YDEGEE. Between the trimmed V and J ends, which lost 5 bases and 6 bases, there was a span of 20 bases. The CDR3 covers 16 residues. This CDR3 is CASRTAGYSHPGELFF. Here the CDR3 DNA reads TGTGCCAGCAGAACCGCGGGCTACTCTCACCCCGGGGAGCTGTTTTTT.

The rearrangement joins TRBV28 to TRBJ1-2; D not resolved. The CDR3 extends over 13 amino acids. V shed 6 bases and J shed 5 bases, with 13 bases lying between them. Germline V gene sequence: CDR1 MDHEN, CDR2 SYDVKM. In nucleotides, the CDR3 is TGTGCCAGCAGAACTCGGAGGGCATATGGCTACACCTTC. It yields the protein CASRTRRAYGYTF.

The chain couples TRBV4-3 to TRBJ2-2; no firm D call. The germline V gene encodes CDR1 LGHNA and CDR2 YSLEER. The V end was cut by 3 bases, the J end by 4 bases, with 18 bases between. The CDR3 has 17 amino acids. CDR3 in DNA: TGCGCCAGCAGCCAGGGTCCAGGCATATCGGGCACCGGGGAGCTGTTTTTT. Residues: CASSQGPGISGTGELFF.

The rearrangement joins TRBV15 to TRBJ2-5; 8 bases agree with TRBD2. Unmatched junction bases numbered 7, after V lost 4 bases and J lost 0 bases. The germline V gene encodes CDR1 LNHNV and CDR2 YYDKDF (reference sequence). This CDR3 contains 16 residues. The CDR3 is CATSKGGGGYQETQYF. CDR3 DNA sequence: TGTGCCACCAGCAAAGGTGGCGGGGGGTACCAAGAGACCCAGTACTTC. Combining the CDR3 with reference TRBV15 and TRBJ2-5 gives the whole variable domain DAMVIQNPRYQVTQFGKPVTLSCSQTLNHNVMYWYQQKSSQAPKLLFHYYDKDFNNEADTPDNFQSRRPNTSFCFLDIRSPGLGDTAMYLCATSKGGGGYQETQYFGPGTRLLVL.

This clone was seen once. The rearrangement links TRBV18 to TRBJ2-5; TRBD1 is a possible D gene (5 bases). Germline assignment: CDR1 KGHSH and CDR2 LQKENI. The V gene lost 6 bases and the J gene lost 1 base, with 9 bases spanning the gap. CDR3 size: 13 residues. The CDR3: CASSSQGQETQYF. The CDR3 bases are TGTGCCAGCTCGTCTCAGGGCCAAGAGACCCAGTACTTC. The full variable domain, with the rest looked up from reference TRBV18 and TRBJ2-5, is NAGVMQNPRHLVRRRGQEARLRCSPMKGHSHVYWYRQLPEEGLKFMVYLQKENIIDESGMPKERFSAEFPKEGPSILRIQQVVRGDSAAYFCASSSQGQETQYFGPGTRLLVL.

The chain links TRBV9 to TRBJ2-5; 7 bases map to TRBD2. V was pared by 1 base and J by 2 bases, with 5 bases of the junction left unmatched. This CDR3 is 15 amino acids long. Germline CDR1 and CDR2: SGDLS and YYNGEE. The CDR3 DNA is TGTGCCAGCAGCGTACTCAGCGGGAAACAAGAGACCCAGTACTTC. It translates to CASSVLSGKQETQYF.